The entry below describes one T cell receptor beta chain. The record originates from a study of control samples from healthy donors and cancer patients. Assay: immunoSEQ multiplex PCR; the TCRdb copy retains only in-frame clones and omits some. The data show about 26,000 clones, 65% to 90% seen once. Trimming at V came to 6 bases and at J to 7 bases, leaving 17 bases not matched to a gene. This CDR3 region has 17 residues. Germline assignment: CDR1 LNHDA and CDR2 SQIVND (reference sequence). This chain uses TRBV19 with TRBJ2-3; 9 nucleotides agree with TRBD2. Sequencing was done on a sample of PBMCs. This clonotype was obtained from a woman aged 55-69 years with head and neck cancer. The chain's CDR3 is CASSPPNTGTSLYTQYF. The CDR3 bases are TGTGCCAGTAGCCCACCGAATACCGGGACTAGCCTATATACGCAGTATTTT. The full variable domain, in which reference TRBV19 and TRBJ2-3 provide the parts outside the CDR3, is DGGITQSPKYLFRKEGQNVTLSCEQNLNHDAMYWYRQDPGQGLRLIYYSQIVNDFQKGDIAEGYSVSREKKESFPLTVTSAQKNPTAFYLCASSPPNTGTSLYTQYFGPGTRLTVL.